This T cell receptor (beta chain) was sequenced during a study of cytomegalovirus exposure and HLA in healthy donors. On the study more broadly: Later analysis reported that the 120 or so validation repertoires shared the platform of the 650 to 700 first-cohort repertoires. Study-wide results and limits: Cytomegalovirus-associated TCR beta chains were listed, numbering 150 to 200. There were a few CMV-associated chains whose specificity for CMV antigens was confirmed in vitro.

Points on this clone: The antigen remains undetermined.

TCRdb keeps only in-frame clones here, not all; method: immunoSEQ multiplex PCR. The sample has roughly 120,000 clones; 70% to 90% are singletons. Germline-derived CDR1 and CDR2 are SGHTA and FQGNSA. V dropped 5 bases and J dropped 3; count of bases not matched to a gene: 10. The length of the CDR3 is 15 residues. The sequencing sample was made of PBMCs. The clonotype originates from a young woman in good health and CMV-seronegative. The chain recombines TRBV7-2 with TRBJ2-7, with 7 bases identical to TRBD1. The CDR3 nucleotides are TGTGCCAGCAGCACAGCCGGGACAGTCGTCTACGAGCAGTACTTC. Its protein product is CASSTAGTVVYEQYF.